A single sample is the source of the 32 T cell receptor delta chains below, sequenced in a study of gamma-delta T cells after stem cell transplantation. TCRdb reanalyzed the RT-PCR reads using CATT. This table holds over a thousand delta-chain clones, roughly 5.8% found once. Sequenced material: gamma-delta T cells. The receptors here all came from a human donor. It is not recorded whose cells these are; they may come from a transplant donor.

This clone occurred a few times. For this DNA, TCRdb reports the protein of a much larger clone, which diverges at residue 8, most likely from a read error; the protein presented here is translated directly from the DNA. The V call is TRDV2, the J call TRDJ1; maybe TRDD3 (6 bases). This CDR3 is 16 amino acids long. Germline V lookup: CDR1 GEAIGNYY, CDR2 EKD. The V end was cut by 3 bases, the J end by 2 bases, with 18 bases between. CDR3 in DNA: TGTGCCTGTGACGAGATGGGGGCTACCATTACCGATAAACTCATCTTT. This sequence encodes CACDEMGATITDKLIF.

Comment on this clone: The mismatch at residue 8 between this DNA's translation and the TCRdb protein of a much larger clone likely reflects a read error; the protein shown is translated from the DNA. This chain joins TRDV2 and TRDJ2, with TRDD3 matching 9 bases. V lost 2 bases and J lost 3; bases outside the gene matches: 12. CDR3 size: 18 residues. Germline CDR1 and CDR2: GEAIGNYY and EKD. CDR3 sequence (DNA): TGTGCCTGTGACAAAATGGGTGTTGGGGATACGGTGACAGCACAACTCTTCTTT. Translating gives CACDKMGVGDTVTAQLFF.

This clone is judged medium-sized. Given a far larger clone just one base away, this is likely a sequencing read error. The same CDR3 can be traced to other DNA sequences in this sample. The chain is built from TRDV2 and TRDJ1; perhaps TRDD3 as D (5 bases). CDR3 length: 16 amino acids. Germline CDR1 reads GEAIGNYY; CDR2 reads EKD. The CDR3 DNA reads as TGTGCCTGTGACACCGTGGGTGGGGAGTACACCGATAAACTCATCTTC. Its protein is CACDTVGGEYTDKLIF.

This clone has only a few counts. The chain couples TRDV2 to TRDJ1, with 7 bases matching TRDD3. With 0 bases clipped from V and 0 bases from J, the junction kept 6 bases outside the gene matches. Germline CDR1 is GEAIGNYY and CDR2 is EKD. This CDR3 is built from 16 residues. For the CDR3, the DNA is TGTGCCTGTGACACCGTGGGGGGATTCTACACCGATAAACTCATCTTT. Its protein is CACDTVGGFYTDKLIF.

This clone appeared a few times. The protein that TCRdb holds for this DNA derives from a much larger clone and differs from the translated DNA at residue 6, which likely indicates a read error; the protein shown here is translated from the DNA. The chain joins TRDV1 to TRDJ2; 9 nucleotides align to TRDD3. J was trimmed by 7 bases and V by 5 bases; bases with no gene match: 20. Germline-derived CDR1 and CDR2 are TSWWSYY and QGS. The CDR3 has 19 amino acids. The CDR3 DNA reads as TGTGCTCTTGGGTGTCAGCTTCCCACCGACTGGGGGACTGAAGCACAACTCTTCTTT. Protein: CALGCQLPTDWGTEAQLFF.

About this clone itself: Only one base separates this from a far larger clonotype, so it likely reflects a read error. Within the sample, other DNA sequences also encode this same CDR3. V is TRDV2 and J is TRDJ1, with TRDD3 identical over 9 bases. Per germline, CDR1 GEAIGNYY and CDR2 EKD. This CDR3 has 19 residues. CDR3 protein: CACDTLGALGDSLAVKLIF. Here the CDR3 DNA reads TGTGCCTGCGACACCCTCGGGGCACTGGGGGACTCCCTCGCAGTAAAACTCATCTTT.

This clone was seen only a few times. The mismatch at residue 11 between this DNA's translation and the TCRdb protein of a much larger clone likely reflects a read error; the protein shown is translated from the DNA. The chain joins TRDV2 to TRDJ1, with D possibly matching TRDD3 (6 bases). The CDR3 consists of 17 residues. CDR1 and CDR2 (germline): GEAIGNYY, EKD. V lost 0 bases to trimming and J lost 9 bases, with 25 bases between them. The CDR3 sequence: CACDTLRKLGNEGELIF. DNA of the CDR3: TGTGCCTGTGACACCTTAAGAAAGCTGGGGAATGAGGGTGAACTCATCTTT.

With regard to this clone: The TCRdb record carries a much larger clone's protein, which differs from this DNA's translation at residue 15; a read error is the likely cause, and the protein listed here is the DNA translation. The chain employs TRDV2 and TRDJ2; 9 bases map to TRDD3. Germline loops: CDR1 GEAIGNYY, CDR2 EKD. The CDR3 spans 18 residues. This CDR3 reads CACDKMGAGDTVTAELFF. CDR3 in DNA: TGTGCCTGTGACAAAATGGGTGCTGGGGATACGGTGACAGCAGAACTCTTCTTT.

As regards this clone: The TCRdb protein, from a much larger clone, departs from this DNA's translation at residue 4, likely by read error; the protein shown derives from the DNA. The genes are TRDV2 and TRDJ3, with D tentatively TRDD3 (6 bases). CDR3 length: 18 residues. CDR1 GEAIGNYY and CDR2 EKD come from the germline V gene. V lost 5 bases, J lost 0 bases, and 16 bases lay in between. The CDR3 DNA sequence: TGTGCCTGTGGCACGGCTGGGGAAATCTCCTGGGACACCCGACAGATGTTTTTC. It translates to CACGTAGEISWDTRQMFF.

This clone occurred a few times. The protein TCRdb gives is from a much larger clone and does not agree with this DNA's translation at residue 10, likely a read error; the protein shown here comes from the DNA. The chain recombines TRDV1 with TRDJ1, with D perhaps assigned TRDD2 or TRDD3 (7 bases each). Germline loops: CDR1 TSWWSYY, CDR2 QGS. CDR3 length equals 16 residues. Trimming shortened V by 4 bases and J by 5 bases, and 20 bases separated the two germline ends. CDR3 in amino acids: CALGAFLLGSTDKLIF. In DNA, the CDR3 is TGTGCTCTTGGGGCATTCCTACTGGGGTCTACGGATAAACTCATCTTT.

Worth noting for this clone: A far larger clone is only one base removed, so a read error is likely. The chain recombines TRDV2 with TRDJ1, with 7 bases aligning to TRDD3. Germline CDR1 is GEAIGNYY and CDR2 is EKD. The CDR3 spans 21 residues. CDR3 residues: CACDTLQVLMAGGRYTDKPIF. The CDR3 DNA reads TGTGCCTGTGACACTCTTCAAGTCCTAATGGCTGGGGGCCGTTACACCGATAAACCCATCTTT.

As for this clone: The TCRdb record carries a much larger clone's protein, which differs from this DNA's translation at residue 6; a read error is the likely cause, and the protein listed here is the DNA translation. The chain employs TRDV2 and TRDJ1, with D maybe TRDD3 (5 bases). The CDR3 spans 20 residues. The V and J ends lost 0 bases and 0 bases respectively, with 25 bases between them. Germline-derived CDR1 and CDR2 are GEAIGNYY and EKD. The CDR3 loop reads CACDTASRGGVPSYTDKLIF. The CDR3 region has the DNA TGTGCCTGTGACACCGCTTCTCGAGGTGGGGTTCCCTCCTACACCGATAAACTCATCTTT.

This clone appeared a few times. TCRdb shows a much larger clone's protein in place of this DNA's translation, and the two differ at residue 8, likely through a read error; the protein shown is translated from the DNA. This chain links TRDV2 with TRDJ1, with 8 bases that match TRDD3. The CDR3 is 17 amino acids. Germline V gene lookup returns CDR1 GEAIGNYY and CDR2 EKD. The junction had 16 bases not matched to a gene; V was cut back by 4 bases and J by 4 bases. The CDR3: CACEGLGEGYANDKLIF. Here the CDR3 DNA reads TGTGCCTGTGAGGGCCTCGGTGAGGGATACGCAAACGATAAACTCATCTTT.

This clone showed up just a few times. The rearrangement links TRDV2 to TRDJ1; perhaps TRDD3 as D (5 bases). The CDR3 has 17 residues. Trimming pared 1 base from V and 1 base from J, leaving 18 bases between. The V gene's germline CDR1 is GEAIGNYY and CDR2 EKD. This CDR3 is CACDTIEAWVRTDKLIF. CDR3 nucleotides: TGTGCCTGTGACACAATTGAAGCCTGGGTGCGCACCGATAAACTCATCTTT.

In this sample, this clone turned up a few times. Translating this DNA gives a protein that differs at residue 17 from the TCRdb one, which belongs to a much larger clone; a read error is likely, and the protein shown is this translation. V and J are TRDV2 and TRDJ3; 12 bases line up with TRDD3. The CDR3 is 22 residues long. The V gene's germline CDR1 is GEAIGNYY and CDR2 EKD. As DNA, the CDR3 is TGTGCCTGTGACACCCTACTGGGGGATACCCCGGAGGTCTCCTGGGACGCCCGACAGATGTTTTTC. Encoded protein: CACDTLLGDTPEVSWDARQMFF.

About this clone: The mismatch at residue 15 between this DNA's translation and the TCRdb protein of a much larger clone likely reflects a read error; the protein shown is translated from the DNA. The V call is TRDV2, the J call TRDJ1; 7 bases line up with TRDD3. From germline, CDR1 is GEAIGNYY and CDR2 EKD. This CDR3 is 16 amino acids long. The CDR3 bases are TGTGCCTGTGAACCGGTGGGGGACATCGACACCGATAAACTCACCTTT. Protein sequence: CACEPVGDIDTDKLTF.

A word on this clone: TCRdb's protein, taken from a much larger clone, differs from this DNA's translation at residue 5, likely owing to a read error; the protein displayed comes from the DNA. This chain joins TRDV1 and TRDJ2; 9 nucleotides line up with TRDD3. The CDR3 contains 19 residues. V lost 5 bases to trimming and J lost 7 bases; unmatched junction nucleotides: 20. CDR1 TSWWSYY and CDR2 QGS come from the germline V gene. CDR3 amino acids: CALGYRLPTDWGTEAQLFF. The CDR3 bases are TGTGCTCTTGGGTATCGGCTTCCCACCGACTGGGGGACTGAAGCACAACTCTTCTTT.

As regards this clone: The protein given by TCRdb reflects a much larger clone and differs at residue 10 from this DNA's translation, likely from a read error; the protein shown is the DNA's translation. CDR3 protein: CACDTVGLGGTLADKLIF. The CDR3, as DNA: TGTGCCTGTGACACCGTGGGGCTGGGGGGTACGCTGGCCGATAAACTCATCTTT. The chain uses TRDV2 and TRDJ1; 7 bases agree with TRDD3. The CDR3 length is 18 residues. The germline V gene has CDR1 GEAIGNYY and CDR2 EKD. V lost 0 bases, J lost 3 bases, and 15 bases stayed unmatched.

By share, this clone counts as medium-sized (0.01 to 0.1%). This chain connects TRDV2 to TRDJ1, with 8 positions matching TRDD3. V lost 0 bases and J lost 0; bases outside the gene matches: 14. The CDR3 sequence is 19 residues long. Germline assignment: CDR1 GEAIGNYY and CDR2 EKD. This CDR3 reads CACDTVAGGHKTHTDKLIF. The CDR3 coding sequence is TGTGCCTGTGACACCGTGGCTGGGGGACACAAGACTCACACCGATAAACTCATCTTT.

This clone occurred a few times. This chain uses TRDV2 with TRDJ1; 11 bases align to TRDD3. Germline V lookup: CDR1 GEAIGNYY, CDR2 EKD. There are 16 residues in the CDR3. The V gene end was trimmed by 4 bases and the J gene end by 8 bases; junction bases not matched to a gene: 14. CDR3 in DNA: TGTGCCTGTGAGGGCCTCGGTGGGGGATACGCTGGGAAACTCATCTTT. This sequence encodes CACEGLGGGYAGKLIF.

This clone is medium-sized. This sequence may be a read error, since a much larger clone differs from it by one base. The chain is built from TRDV2 and TRDJ1; D gene ambiguous. Looked up from germline, CDR1 is GEAIGNYY and CDR2 is EKD. The CDR3 runs to 15 residues. Trimming took off 0 bases at V and 0 bases at J, with 10 bases between the two ends. CDR3 loop: CACDTVGAYTDKLIF. CDR3 nucleotide sequence: TGTGCCTGTGACACCGTGGGCGCGTACACCGATAAACTCATCTTT.

Remarks on this clone: TCRdb's protein, taken from a much larger clone, differs from this DNA's translation at residue 3, likely owing to a read error; the protein displayed comes from the DNA. The chain couples TRDV2 to TRDJ1; 8 bases are a match to TRDD3. Germline CDR1 and CDR2: GEAIGNYY and EKD. The CDR3 runs to 17 residues. This chain's CDR3 is CARDSVLGGQYTDKLIF. DNA of the CDR3: TGTGCCCGTGACAGCGTACTGGGGGGCCAGTACACCGATAAACTCATCTTT.

By share, this clone counts as medium-sized. A far larger clone lies a single base away; this is likely a read error. Other DNA variants within this sample encode the same CDR3. This chain connects TRDV1 to TRDJ1; a possible D gene is TRDD3 (6 bases). CDR1 and CDR2 (germline): TSWWSYY, QGS. This CDR3 has 15 amino acids. CDR3 sequence: CALGERLRGYSKLIF. The CDR3 DNA sequence: TGTGCTCTCGGGGAACGCCTACGCGGATACTCGAAACTCATCTTT.

About this clone itself: The TCRdb protein, from a much larger clone, departs from this DNA's translation at residue 12, likely by read error; the protein shown derives from the DNA. The chain joins TRDV2 to TRDJ1; D perhaps matches TRDD3 (6 bases). V shed 2 bases and J shed 0 bases, with 30 bases lying between them. Looked up from germline, CDR1 is GEAIGNYY and CDR2 is EKD. This CDR3 spans 21 amino acids. CDR3 sequence (DNA): TGTGCCTGTGACAGAGTACTGGGTTCTCCGTCGTCTCCCTCGTACACCGATAAACTCATCTTT. This translates into CACDRVLGSPSSPSYTDKLIF.

The chain employs TRDV2 and TRDJ1; D might be TRDD3 (6 bases). Trimming stripped 2 bases from V and 0 bases from J, with 30 bases between. Germline assignment: CDR1 GEAIGNYY and CDR2 EKD. The CDR3 covers 21 residues. DNA for the CDR3: TGTGCCTGTGACAGCGTGATTGGGGATCAAAGAATACATACGTACACCGATAAACTCATCTTT. It translates to CACDSVIGDQRIHTYTDKLIF.

The chain couples TRDV2 to TRDJ1, with 9 bases aligning to TRDD3. CDR3 length: 16 residues. V lost 3 bases, J lost 0 bases, and 7 bases stayed unmatched. Germline CDR1 and CDR2: GEAIGNYY and EKD. The CDR3 bases are TGTGCCTGTGACTCCCTACTGGGGGACTACACCGATAAACTCATCTTT. Protein sequence: CACDSLLGDYTDKLIF.

Worth noting for this clone: For this DNA, TCRdb reports the protein of a much larger clone, which diverges at residue 10, most likely from a read error; the protein presented here is translated directly from the DNA. The chain joins TRDV2 to TRDJ1; 8 nucleotides agree with TRDD3. Germline CDR1 reads GEAIGNYY; CDR2 reads EKD. The CDR3 spans 16 residues. Trimming cost V 0 bases and J 2 bases; bases outside gene matches: 7. The CDR3 coding sequence is TGTGCCTGTGACACCGTGGGGATACAAGAGACCGATAAACTCATCTTT. Amino acids: CACDTVGIQETDKLIF.

Worth noting for this clone: The translation of this DNA and the TCRdb protein of a much larger clone differ at residue 6, probably owing to a read error; the protein shown here is translated from the DNA. The chain joins TRDV2 to TRDJ1; 9 positions match TRDD3. Germline CDR1 reads GEAIGNYY; CDR2 reads EKD. V trimming: 0 bases; J trimming: 9 bases; junction bases outside the gene matches: 16. The CDR3 covers 17 residues. CDR3 nucleotide sequence: TGTGCCTGTGACACCTCAAGAAAGCTGGGGGATGAGGGTGAACTCATCTTT. It yields the protein CACDTSRKLGDEGELIF.

A few counts support this clone. The translation of this DNA and the TCRdb protein of a much larger clone differ at residue 5, probably owing to a read error; the protein shown here is translated from the DNA. The rearrangement uses TRDV1 and TRDJ1, with TRDD2 matching 8 bases. CDR3 length equals 18 residues. The germline gives CDR1 TSWWSYY, CDR2 QGS. The trim removed 5 bases at V and 3 bases at J, leaving 17 bases unmatched. DNA of the CDR3: TGTGCTCTTGGGATGCAGCTTCCTACTTCGATACAATCCGATAAACTCATCTTT. It codes for CALGMQLPTSIQSDKLIF.

Turning to this clone: TCRdb's protein for this DNA is that of a much larger clone and differs from the translation at residue 3, likely a read error; the protein shown is the DNA translation. The V call is TRDV2, the J call TRDJ1; 10 nucleotides align to TRDD3. The germline V gene has CDR1 GEAIGNYY and CDR2 EKD. The length of the CDR3 is 16 residues. For the CDR3, the DNA is TGTGCCCGTGACTCCTTACTGGGGGATCATCACGATAAACTCATCTTT. Translating it yields CARDSLLGDHHDKLIF.

This clone was seen more than once but under ten times. TCRdb's entry gives the protein of a much larger clone, which mismatches this DNA's translation at residue 9, likely from a read error; the protein reported here is translated from the DNA. The same CDR3 can be traced to other DNA sequences in this sample. The V gene is TRDV2, the J gene TRDJ1, with D unresolved. The CDR3 has 17 residues. Germline V gene lookup returns CDR1 GEAIGNYY and CDR2 EKD. V lost 0 bases and J 0 bases, leaving 16 bases between the germline ends. Here the CDR3 reads CACDTIEGRTHTDKLIF. Written as DNA, the CDR3 is TGTGCCTGTGACACCATAGAAGGCAGGACGCACACCGATAAACTCATCTTT.

In its sample, this clone was seen a few times. A far larger clone is one base from this, pointing to a likely read error. This sample includes further DNA sequences coding for the same CDR3. The rearrangement links TRDV2 to TRDJ3; tentatively, D is TRDD3 (6 bases). The germline CDR1 and CDR2 sequences are GEAIGNYY and EKD. The CDR3 sequence is 18 residues long. As DNA, the CDR3 is TGTGCCTGCGACACGGCTGGGGAAATCTCCTGGGACACCCGACAGATGTTTTTC. The encoded protein is CACDTAGEISWDTRQMFF.